The rows below give T cell receptor beta chains drawn from one sample of a study of T cells in localized non-small cell lung cancer. Produced via immunoSEQ multiplex PCR; TCRdb's table is partial and in-frame only. The table includes around 100,000 clones, approximately 88% detected once. The sample consisted of peripheral blood, taken before any cancer treatment. The receptors were gathered from a man aged 40-75 years with stage I squamous cell lung carcinoma. Each CDR3 is given with its conserved first and last residue. Fields, in order: D gene, clone size, V gene, J gene, CDR3 DNA, CDR3 protein. D genes are given only for firm matches. Some rows mark clone size as missing; the rest say once, few, many or name a class of expanded clone.

D gene: .
clone size: many
V gene: TRBV27
J gene: TRBJ1-4
CDR3 DNA: TGTGCCAGCAGCCTTACTTCCTGGATTGGGGAAAAACTGTTTTTT
CDR3 protein: CASSLTSWIGEKLFF

D gene: .
clone size: .
V gene: TRBV5-8
J gene: TRBJ2-7
CDR3 DNA: TGTGCCAGCAGCTTTGGGGGAACAGGGAGATCCTACGAGCAGTACTTC
CDR3 protein: CASSFGGTGRSYEQYF

D gene: TRBD1
clone size: .
V gene: TRBV4-3
J gene: TRBJ1-4
CDR3 DNA: TGCGCCAGCAGCACTCATGGACAGGATAATGAAAAACTGTTTTTT
CDR3 protein: CASSTHGQDNEKLFF

D gene: .
clone size: .
V gene: TRBV4-1
J gene: TRBJ2-3
CDR3 DNA: TGCGCCAGCAGCCAAGGGCGAACCCCCACAGATACGCAGTATTTT
CDR3 protein: CASSQGRTPTDTQYF

D gene: .
clone size: once
V gene: TRBV6-6
J gene: TRBJ1-2
CDR3 DNA: TGTGCCAGCAGTTACCGGACAGACTATGGCTACACCTTC
CDR3 protein: CASSYRTDYGYTF

D gene: TRBD2
clone size: .
V gene: TRBV5-5
J gene: TRBJ2-7
CDR3 DNA: TGTGCCAGCAGCTTGGTGAGGGCTAGCGGGGGGCGAAGCTCCTACGAGCAGTACTTC
CDR3 protein: CASSLVRASGGRSSYEQYF

D gene: TRBD1
clone size: .
V gene: TRBV7-2
J gene: TRBJ1-1
CDR3 DNA: TGTGCCAGCAGCCTCCGGGACAGTTTCACTGAAGCTTTCTTT
CDR3 protein: CASSLRDSFTEAFF

D gene: .
clone size: once
V gene: TRBV6-1
J gene: TRBJ1-5
CDR3 DNA: TGTGCCAGCAGCTCCAGGGGAACAAGCAATCAGCCCCAGCATTTT
CDR3 protein: CASSSRGTSNQPQHF

D gene: .
clone size: .
V gene: TRBV21-1
J gene: TRBJ1-1
CDR3 DNA: TGTGCCAGCAGCTCGGGTCCAACGCATCGAGCTTTCTTT
CDR3 protein: CASSSGPTHRAFF

D gene: .
clone size: .
V gene: TRBV10-3
J gene: TRBJ1-2
CDR3 DNA: TGTGCCATCAGTGGGGGCAGGGATGGCTACACCTTC
CDR3 protein: CAISGGRDGYTF

D gene: TRBD1
clone size: few
V gene: TRBV27
J gene: TRBJ2-2
CDR3 DNA: TGTGCCAGCAGTTTCAGGGGGTTTAGGACCGGGGAGCTGTTTTTT
CDR3 protein: CASSFRGFRTGELFF

D gene: TRBD1
clone size: few
V gene: TRBV10-3
J gene: TRBJ1-6
CDR3 DNA: TGTGCCATCAGTCGGACAGGGGTCAATTCACCCCTCCACTTT
CDR3 protein: CAISRTGVNSPLHF